Following are 32 T cell receptor beta chains from one sample sequenced in a study of T cells after yellow fever vaccination. TCRdb reprocessed the 5' RACE reads with MiXCR, giving one entry per CDR3 protein. This table holds around 310,000 distinct CDR3 sequences, about 4% found once. Sequenced here: PBMCs, sampled 5 days after the yellow fever booster vaccination. These receptors came from a man aged 18 to 35 who received the YFV17D yellow fever vaccine.

This clonotype was recorded many times. V usage is TRBV18 and J usage is TRBJ2-5, with 10 bases matching TRBD1. The junction had 7 bases not matched to a gene; V was cut back by 3 bases and J by 3 bases. This CDR3 is built from 16 residues. Germline V gives CDR1 KGHSH, CDR2 LQKENI. The CDR3 sequence is CASSPTGGAGEETQYF. CDR3 sequence (DNA): TGTGCCAGCTCACCGACAGGGGGCGCCGGGGAAGAGACCCAGTACTTC.

There are a few counts of this clonotype. V usage is TRBV15 and J usage is TRBJ2-5; 14 bases match TRBD2. J gave up 3 bases and V 2 bases, and 14 bases lay outside the gene matches. The CDR3 covers 20 residues. Per germline, CDR1 LNHNV and CDR2 YYDKDF (reference sequence). The CDR3 bases are TGTGCCACCAGCAGACTGACCGGGACTAGCGGGGGTGGGGGAAAAGAGACCCAGTACTTC. This translates into CATSRLTGTSGGGGKETQYF.

This clonotype was detected many times. The rearrangement uses TRBV6-5 and TRBJ2-3; D call uncertain. Trimming removed 4 bases at V and 0 bases at J, with 11 bases between. Germline V lookup: CDR1 MNHEY, CDR2 SVGAGI. The CDR3 consists of 15 residues. CDR3 sequence (DNA): TGTGCCAGCAGTTTGCGACACTCTAGCACAGATACGCAGTATTTT. It translates to CASSLRHSSTDTQYF.

The V call is TRBV5-1, the J call TRBJ1-4; D may be TRBD1 (5 bases). CDR1 is SGHRS, CDR2 YFSETQ, per germline. The ends were cut back, 0 bases at V and 5 bases at J, with 11 bases in the middle. The CDR3 length is 15 residues. The CDR3 bases are TGCGCCAGCAGCTTGGGTGAGGCAGGGAATGAAAAACTGTTTTTT. Translating gives CASSLGEAGNEKLFF.

This clonotype appeared many times. The chain joins TRBV6-2 or TRBV6-3 to TRBJ2-2; TRBD1 might be the D (5 bases). Germline assignment: CDR1 MNHEY and CDR2 SVGEGT. The V end was cut by 8 bases, the J end by 8 bases, with 12 bases between. There are 12 residues in the CDR3. This CDR3 is CASGHRTGELFF. CDR3 sequence (DNA): TGTGCCAGCGGACACCGGACAGGGGAGCTGTTTTTT.

This clonotype was seen ten or more times. The chain carries TRBV20-1 and TRBJ2-3; possibly TRBD1 or TRBD2 for D (5 bases each). Germline CDR1 reads DFQATT; CDR2 reads SNEGSKA (reference sequence). V was clipped by 3 bases and J by 2 bases, with 18 bases between them. There are 16 residues in the CDR3. This chain's CDR3 is CSASGFGTRPTDTQYF. CDR3 DNA: TGCAGTGCTAGTGGGTTCGGGACCCGCCCCACAGATACGCAGTATTTT.

This clonotype has a handful of counts. The chain combines TRBV27 with TRBJ2-1; maybe TRBD2 (6 bases). Trimming cost V 2 bases and J 6 bases, with 11 bases left between them. This CDR3 has 14 amino acids. In germline, CDR1 is MNHEY, CDR2 SMNVEV (reference sequence). The CDR3 loop reads CASSLGRRGNEQFF. CDR3 nucleotides: TGTGCCAGCAGTTTAGGCAGGCGGGGCAATGAGCAGTTCTTC.

This clonotype appeared a few times. V usage is TRBV12-3 or TRBV12-4 and J usage is TRBJ2-5, with a weak D call TRBD2 (5 bases). The CDR3 loop spans 17 amino acids. V lost 3 bases and J lost 2, with 19 bases in between. This chain's CDR3 is CASSFFGSLREQETQYF. In DNA form, the CDR3 reads TGTGCCAGCAGTTTTTTTGGGAGCCTCCGAGAACAAGAGACCCAGTACTTC.

The CDR3 loop is CASSWVGANTEAFF. The CDR3 DNA reads TGTGCCAGTAGTTGGGTTGGGGCGAACACTGAAGCTTTCTTT. The J gene is TRBJ1-1, the V gene TRBV19, with a possible D match to TRBD1 (5 bases). This CDR3 has 14 amino acids. From germline, CDR1 is LNHDA and CDR2 SQIVND (reference sequence). V shed 5 bases and J shed 1 base, with 11 bases lying between them.

This clonotype has only a few counts. The chain joins TRBV20-1 to TRBJ2-7, with 7 bases lining up with TRBD2. Per germline, CDR1 DFQATT and CDR2 SNEGSKA (reference sequence). With 5 bases clipped from V and 4 bases from J, the junction kept 14 bases outside the gene matches. This CDR3 is 15 amino acids long. The CDR3 region has the DNA TGCAGTGCTTCTGAACGCCCGCAGGGAGGGTACGAGCAGTACTTC. It encodes CSASERPQGGYEQYF.

This clonotype turned up a few times. The rearrangement links TRBV27 to TRBJ1-2; 8 bases match TRBD1. The CDR3 contains 14 residues. Germline V CDR1 and CDR2: MNHEY, SMNVEV (reference sequence). Trimming cost V 0 bases and J 7 bases; bases outside gene matches: 4. The CDR3 sequence is CASSLSAGGSGYTF. The CDR3 nucleotides are TGTGCCAGCAGTTTATCCGCAGGGGGCTCTGGCTACACCTTC.

This clonotype was detected a few times. The chain couples TRBV4-1 to TRBJ1-1; D unclear. The CDR3 length is 14 residues. Trimming stripped 2 bases from V and 4 bases from J, with 11 bases between. Per the germline V gene, CDR1 is MGHRA and CDR2 is YSYEKL. The CDR3 sequence is CASSQWQAGTEAFF. The CDR3 DNA reads TGCGCCAGCAGCCAATGGCAGGCGGGCACTGAAGCTTTCTTT.

The sample holds a few counts of this clonotype. The J gene is TRBJ1-1, the V gene TRBV5-5; 7 bases line up with TRBD1. The CDR3 loop spans 15 amino acids. CDR1 and CDR2 (germline): SGHKS, YYEKEE (reference sequence). V gave up 4 bases and J gave up 11 bases; unmatched junction bases: 17. The CDR3 DNA reads as TGTGCCAGCAGCCAAAACCCAGGGGGACCGTCTACGGCTTTCTTT. Protein: CASSQNPGGPSTAFF. Supplemented by reference TRBV5-5 and TRBJ1-1, the full variable domain reads DAGVTQSPTHLIKTRGQQVTLRCSPISGHKSVSWYQQVLGQGPQFIFQYYEKEERGRGNFPDRFSARQFPNYSSELNVNALLLGDSALYLCASSQNPGGPSTAFFGQGTRLTVV.

This clonotype came up a few times. V usage is TRBV20-1 and J usage is TRBJ2-1; D unresolved. V lost 0 bases, J lost 6 bases, and 3 bases lay in between. This CDR3 comprises 11 residues. Germline-derived CDR1 and CDR2 are DFQATT and SNEGSKA (reference sequence). CDR3 residues: CSARESNEQFF. As DNA, the CDR3 is TGCAGTGCTAGAGAGTCCAATGAGCAGTTCTTC.

This clonotype was picked up many times. This chain links TRBV5-6 with TRBJ2-7, with D perhaps TRBD2 (5 bases). V lost 0 bases and J lost 5, with 9 bases in between. The germline gives CDR1 SGHDT, CDR2 YYEEEE. The CDR3 totals 13 residues. The CDR3 bases are TGTGCCAGCAGCTTGGGGTCCGGGAACGAGCAGTACTTC. Translated: CASSLGSGNEQYF.

This clonotype was counted between two and nine times. The J gene is TRBJ1-1, the V gene TRBV7-2; D might be TRBD1 (5 bases). The CDR3 loop spans 16 amino acids. Trimming stripped 5 bases from V and 0 bases from J, with 16 bases between. Per germline, CDR1 SGHTA and CDR2 FQGNSA. The CDR3 sequence: CASSPKPQGLNTEAFF. In DNA, the CDR3 is TGTGCCAGCAGCCCCAAGCCGCAGGGTTTGAACACTGAAGCTTTCTTT.

This clonotype was detected ten times or more. The chain links TRBV5-1 to TRBJ2-7; TRBD1 matches 12 bases. There are 14 residues in the CDR3. Trimming took 3 bases from V and 3 from J; bases not matched to a gene: 1. Germline CDR1 SGHRS, CDR2 YFSETQ. DNA of the CDR3: TGCGCCAGCAGCTGGGACAGGGGGCTCTACGAGCAGTACTTC. This gives the protein CASSWDRGLYEQYF.

This sequence joins TRBV7-9 and TRBJ1-3; D is uncertain. This CDR3 is built from 15 residues. V was cut by 1 base and J by 3 bases, with 10 bases left in between. The germline V gene encodes CDR1 SEHNR and CDR2 FQNEAQ (reference sequence). This CDR3 is CASSLDVLLGNTIYF. The DNA of the CDR3 is TGTGCCAGCAGCTTAGACGTACTTCTTGGAAACACCATATATTTT.

The rearrangement uses TRBV24-1 and TRBJ2-3; 8 bases match TRBD1. Trimming cost V 6 bases and J 1 base; bases outside gene matches: 5. This CDR3 has 15 residues. Germline V gene lookup returns CDR1 KGHDR and CDR2 SFDVKD. The CDR3 sequence is CATSRSGQGTDTQYF. The CDR3 DNA is TGTGCCACCAGTCGCTCGGGACAGGGCACAGATACGCAGTATTTT.

CDR3 DNA: TGTGCCAGCAGTGAGCGACAGTTCTACGAGCAGTACGTC. It specifies CASSERQFYEQYV. The gene calls are TRBV6-1 and TRBJ2-7; D is perhaps TRBD1 (5 bases). The V gene lost 3 bases and the J gene lost 3 bases, with 9 bases spanning the gap. The CDR3 consists of 13 residues. The germline V gene has CDR1 MNHNS and CDR2 SASEGT.

The chain has TRBV20-1 and TRBJ1-1, with unresolved D. Trimming cost V 5 bases and J 5 bases, with 9 bases left between them. The CDR3 extends over 11 amino acids. CDR1 and CDR2 (germline): DFQATT, SNEGSKA (reference sequence). The CDR3 nucleotides read TGCAGTGCTTCTCGGGAGACTGAAGCTTTCTTT. Residues: CSASRETEAFF.

In this sample, this clonotype turned up many times. The genes are TRBV20-1 and TRBJ1-4; 8 positions agree with TRBD1. The CDR3 length is 13 residues. Germline CDR1 is DFQATT and CDR2 is SNEGSKA (reference sequence). V gave up 3 bases and J gave up 8 bases; unmatched junction bases: 5. The CDR3 DNA sequence: TGCAGTGCTAGGGACAGGGTTGGGGAAAAACTGTTTTTT. Encoded protein: CSARDRVGEKLFF.

The rearrangement links TRBV7-9 to TRBJ2-1; TRBD2 matches 11 bases. J gave up 6 bases and V 1 base, and 2 bases lay outside the gene matches. Germline V CDR1 and CDR2: SEHNR, FQNEAQ (reference sequence). The CDR3 spans 15 residues. Here the CDR3 reads CASSLGTSGPNEQFF. The CDR3 DNA follows: TGTGCCAGCAGCTTAGGGACTAGCGGGCCCAATGAGCAGTTCTTC.

There are many counts of this clonotype. This chain uses TRBV6-5 with TRBJ1-2; D may be TRBD1 (6 bases). The CDR3 loop spans 12 amino acids. Germline V gives CDR1 MNHEY, CDR2 SVGAGI. V shed 6 bases and J shed 4 bases, with 9 bases lying between them. The CDR3 nucleotides are TGTGCCAGCAGGGACAGTAGCTATGGCTACACCTTC. Its translation is CASRDSSYGYTF.

Written as DNA, the CDR3 is TGTGCCAGCAGCCAAGATCCATGGGGTAGCACAGATACGCAGTATTTT. It codes for CASSQDPWGSTDTQYF. The chain links TRBV4-2 to TRBJ2-3; D gene ambiguous. The CDR3 has 16 residues. Germline values: CDR1 LGHNA, CDR2 YNFKEQ. Trimming pared 0 bases from V and 0 bases from J, leaving 10 bases between.

The V and J genes are TRBV9 and TRBJ1-1, with D tentatively TRBD1 (6 bases). Trimming removed 2 bases from V and 5 bases from J, with 10 bases in between. This CDR3 comprises 13 residues. Germline CDR1 and CDR2: SGDLS and YYNGEE. This CDR3 is CASSVTGKTEAFF. CDR3 nucleotides: TGTGCCAGCAGCGTTACAGGGAAGACTGAAGCTTTCTTT.

This clonotype was observed many times. The rearrangement uses TRBV7-9 and TRBJ2-3; D gene uncertain. Trimming removed 6 bases from V and 0 bases from J, with 22 bases in between. The CDR3 is 18 amino acids. Germline values: CDR1 SEHNR, CDR2 FQNEAQ (reference sequence). CDR3 nucleotides: TGTGCCAGCAGGGGCCGAGTCCCCTATGGCACTAGCACAGATACGCAGTATTTT. This sequence encodes CASRGRVPYGTSTDTQYF.

A few counts support this clonotype. V gene TRBV7-8 combines with J gene TRBJ1-4; no clear D. The V and J ends lost 6 bases and 3 bases respectively, with 11 bases between them. This CDR3 contains 14 residues. The germline V gene has CDR1 SGHVS and CDR2 FQNEAQ. The CDR3, as DNA: TGTGCCAGCAGTGTAGGGCCCCCTAATGAAAAACTGTTTTTT. This translates into CASSVGPPNEKLFF. Complete variable domain (other parts from reference TRBV7-8 and TRBJ1-4): GAGVSQSPRYKVAKRGQDVALRCDPISGHVSLFWYQQALGQGPEFLTYFQNEAQLDKSGLPSDRFFAERPEGSVSTLKIQRTQQEDSAVYLCASSVGPPNEKLFFGSGTQLSVL.

This clonotype was seen ten or more times. The genes are TRBV3-1 and TRBJ2-1; D remains unclear. Germline CDR1 and CDR2: LGHDT and YNNKEL (reference sequence). The CDR3 contains 16 residues. Trimming left V 4 bases short and J 0 bases short, with 13 bases between. CDR3 nucleotide sequence: TGTGCCAGCAGCCTTGGCTCAGGCGGCTCCTACAATGAGCAGTTCTTC. Its translation is CASSLGSGGSYNEQFF.

The chain is built from TRBV7-2 and TRBJ2-5; no firm D call. Germline V gene data show CDR1 as SGHTA and CDR2 as FQGNSA. V was clipped by 5 bases and J by 4 bases, with 17 bases between them. The CDR3 is 15 residues long. The CDR3 nucleotides read TGTGCCAGCAGCCTCCGTCCCCCCCAGACAGAGACCCAGTACTTC. This sequence encodes CASSLRPPQTETQYF. The full variable domain, in which reference TRBV7-2 and TRBJ2-5 provide the parts outside the CDR3, is GAGVSQSPSNKVTEKGKDVELRCDPISGHTALYWYRQSLGQGLEFLIYFQGNSAPDKSGLPSDRFSAERTGGSVSTLTIQRTQQEDSAVYLCASSLRPPQTETQYFGPGTRLLVL.

This clonotype was recorded many times. The chain couples TRBV29-1 to TRBJ2-5, with 9 bases that match TRBD1. This CDR3 has 15 amino acids. The germline gives CDR1 SQVTM, CDR2 ANQGSEA. V dropped 7 bases and J dropped 2; count of bases not matched to a gene: 11. The CDR3 DNA is TGCAGCGGAACCGGCGACAGGGGGTGGCAAGAGACCCAGTACTTC. It translates to CSGTGDRGWQETQYF.

This clonotype was seen at least ten times. The chain has TRBV4-3 and TRBJ2-1; 7 positions match TRBD1. In germline, CDR1 is LGHNA, CDR2 YSLEER. V lost 3 bases to trimming and J lost 6 bases; unmatched junction nucleotides: 14. CDR3 length: 17 residues. The CDR3 is CASSHEFPGQHFNEQFF. CDR3 in DNA: TGCGCCAGCAGCCACGAATTCCCGGGACAGCACTTCAATGAGCAGTTCTTC.